This T cell receptor beta chain is from a study of cytomegalovirus exposure and HLA in healthy donors (TCRdb year 2017). Study-level background: An earlier analysis of 587 of the donors reported 276 Gb of sequence data and 95 million to 130 million unique TCR beta sequences obtained from around 170 million T cells. Approximately 300 gigabases of sequencing data and approximately 85 million unique TCR sequences were included in an early release covering several hundred HLA-typed donors. Among the roughly 390 genotyped donors, around 81% belonged to the genetic ancestry cluster associated with self-reported Caucasian donors. The study was designed to test whether signatures of past pathogen exposure could be identified by cataloging public T cell receptors. The study used immunosequencing to profile the T cell repertoires of several hundred subjects and linked those repertoires to cytomegalovirus serostatus. A separate validation cohort of 90 to 150 different subjects was used in addition to the roughly 640-subject first cohort. The study combined high-throughput TCR immunosequencing, statistical association of individual TCRs with disease status, and machine learning to predict cytomegalovirus infection status. In a later analysis, previously published TCR beta repertoires from 666 donors were re-analyzed and high-resolution HLA genotyping was added so that TCR occurrence patterns could be studied. Rather than drawing on any new phenotypic data, the later analysis identified candidate immune exposures from TCR beta sequences and the way those sequences occurred across donors. To decide whether each TCR beta V gene segment behaved as functional or pseudogenic, an earlier analysis of approximately 600 of the donors relied on high-throughput TCR beta sequencing. Donor age, sex, ethnicity and CMV serostatus were compiled alongside the repertoire data. Genome-wide SNP genotypes for about three fifths of the roughly 670 donors were used in a later genetic analysis, which treated that subset as a discovery cohort. Every repertoire in the discovery cohort had been generated on one and the same sequencing platform. HLA typing covered class I and class II loci at four-digit resolution. Typing coverage varied by locus: roughly 620-630 donors for A, B, C, DRB1 and DQB1; 500 to 550 for DQA1; more than 600 for DPA1; around 450 for DPB1. Roughly five DR-DQ haplotypes were handled as single units for association and clustering, since linkage in the cohort was strong. Among some 400 genotyped donors of the cohort, an average of approximately 240,000 unique TCR beta nucleotide sequences was sequenced per donor, of which about 20% were non-productive. What the authors observed across the whole study: The authors suggested that the approach could potentially be extended to other disease states and immunological phenotypes. In a later genetic analysis, fewer N-insertions in productive TCRs were reported among donors in an Asian-associated ancestry cluster than the roughly 700-donor mean. The presence/absence analyses assumed that sequencing depth was roughly uniform across donors, and that assumption may not be true. HLA typing was unavailable for some donors at each locus, so association tests used only the typed subset. A further reported finding was that TCR beta sequences accurately predicted the HLA-A and HLA-B alleles for most subjects in the first cohort. Cytomegalovirus status was reported to be diagnosed by the classifier with high specificity and sensitivity in both the original and validation cohorts. Compared with equally common non-associated chains, HLA-associated TCR beta chains in a later analysis were more clonally expanded and had lower generation probabilities. While some public TCRs were present in many individuals, most TCR sequences turned up only very rarely across donors. Specific HLA alleles were associated with 15,000 to 20,000 TCR beta sequences at a false discovery rate of 0.05 in a later analysis. The earlier analysis of some 560 of the donors excluded fewer than 20 rarely observed V segments, including chromosome 9 orphons, because counts were too low. Only TCR beta chains were sequenced in this cohort, and the absence of alpha or paired-chain data limited detectable features. A later analysis reported that several top co-occurrence clusters appeared linked to parvovirus B19, influenza, CMV and Epstein-Barr virus. A later genetic analysis associated a missense DCLRE1C variant with V-gene and J-gene trimming of TCR beta chains, and an independent cohort replicated the association. The study listed approximately 150 TCR beta chains as associated with cytomegalovirus. Assigning TCR associations to individual alleles was difficult when HLA alleles, especially DR and DQ, strongly co-occurred. An earlier analysis of some 560 of the donors showed that most TCR beta V segments appeared in productive rearrangements either about 87% or about 30% of the time, which broadly matched IMGT annotations. A cluster of highly shared sequence variants was judged likely to be a technical artifact of the sequencing pipeline. In vitro tests confirmed that three of the cytomegalovirus-associated TCR beta chains recognize cytomegalovirus antigens. In a later analysis, TCR association rates were found to vary across HLA loci, with the most associated TCRs seen for DRB1 alleles and the fewest for HLA-C alleles. Linkage disequilibrium might explain the correlated functional status among segregating V segments, but an unknown experimental factor could not be excluded. A later analysis found that most CMV-associated TCR beta chains appeared HLA-restricted, with HLA associations seemingly driven largely by CMV exposure. Because the 87-base-pair reads could not distinguish some IMGT-functional V segments, including TRBV6-2 and TRBV6-3, those segments were excluded. For the cohort, immune exposure information was limited to CMV serostatus.

Libraries came from the immunoSEQ multiplex PCR assay. For the multiplex PCR, a mixture combining 60 forward primers for TCR Vbeta segments and 13 reverse primers for TCR Jbeta segments was used. The CDR3 region of rearranged TCR beta genes was amplified from genomic DNA by a multiplex PCR assay. The amplified TCR beta libraries were sequenced on the Illumina HiSeq System as 87-base-pair reads. Per the authors' processing: A later analysis counted about 76 million unique TCR beta chains across the 670 or so repertoires, and 10 million to 11 million of these chains were shared by at least two donors. Raw reads were error-corrected and collapsed into unique sequences with a nearest-neighbor algorithm that merged closely related sequences to remove PCR and sequencing errors. Alignment of CDR3 sequences to IMGT reference sequences was used to assign V, D and J gene segments. For a sequence to be retained, at least a six-nucleotide match to both a V gene segment and a J gene segment was required. Rearrangements were called productive when the CDR3 lacked stop codons and stayed in frame with V and J; all others were non-productive. CDR3 was defined by IMGT convention, running from the second conserved V-encoded cysteine to the conserved J-encoded phenylalanine. The earlier analysis of about 590 of the donors excluded sequences that lacked an unambiguous match to a single V gene segment. In an earlier analysis of roughly 500 of the donors, V segments were called functional above 56.7% productive rearrangements and were called segregating when the between-donor standard deviation exceeded 5%. A statistical classification framework was built to diagnose cytomegalovirus status from the catalog of TCR beta chain sequences. V and J gene assignment, in a later analysis, came from comparing TCR nucleotide sequences with IMGT/GENE-DB human TR gene sequences. In a later analysis, CDR3 sequences and most-parsimonious VDJ recombination scenarios were assigned using the TCRdist pipeline. In a later analysis, each TCR beta chain was defined by its CDR3 amino acid sequence together with its V-gene family, and reads lacking a unique V-gene family were excluded. To address suspected cross-contamination and a sequencing artifact, a later analysis removed several hundred highly shared, low-generation-probability nucleotide sequences. In a later analysis, a clonal expansion index for each public chain was calculated from normalized within-repertoire ranks of inferred template counts. In a later analysis, generation probabilities were computed using a VDJ recombination model fitted to out-of-frame rearrangements, and the results were checked against IGoR. Hypergeometric tests were used in a later analysis to score TCR-TCR, TCR-HLA and TCR-CMV co-occurrence, with a repertoire-size bias correction applied to the TCR pairs. In a later analysis, false discovery rates were estimated by permuting HLA or CMV assignments 20 times. A later analysis grouped co-occurring TCRs with DBSCAN, adding TCRdist sequence similarity when clustering within HLA-allele-positive subsets. Co-occurrence clustering excluded repertoires with fewer than 30,000 or more than 120,000 public chains, plus five with anomalous nucleotide sharing. Entries here come from immuneACCESS through TCRdb and include only in-frame sequences with V and J called. Some clones fail to appear in such tables; in the studies checked, an unresolved V gene covers under half of the shortfall, and the cause of the remainder is unknown. Clone size and the V and J calls come from that table; the DNA yielded D and trimming. This sample comprises roughly 150,000 clones, roughly four fifths of them detected only once. The ten biggest clones cover roughly 7.3% of the sample.

In total, fewer than 750 healthy bone marrow donors made up the cohort. Cohort members were all nominally healthy when sampled, although unrecorded immune exposures were likely present. The donor was CMV seronegative and was included in the group of a few hundred seronegative cohort members. Every donor gave a peripheral blood sample, and the peripheral blood mononuclear cells from that sample were used for TCR beta sequencing. The Qiagen DNeasy Blood Extraction Kit was used to extract genomic DNA from the blood cell samples. This clone was detected only a few times. Its recognized antigen is unknown. Per-base qualities were not stored, and no clone one base away is much larger. Reading from cysteine to phenylalanine, the CDR3 counts 14 amino acids. The read is trimmed to its CDR3 DNA, 42 bases read in frame from base 1. CDR1 SQVTM and CDR2 ANQGSEA are derived from the germline V gene. Cut back by 7 bases and 7 bases, the V and J ends lie 19 bases apart.

The TCR was taken from a man under 40 in good health and CMV-seronegative. The V and J genes are TRBV29-1 and TRBJ1-4; the D region possibly corresponds to TRBD1 (5 bases align). What was sequenced was PBMCs. For the CDR3, the sequence is CSAPLGGIGEKLFF. The sequenced DNA is TGCAGCGCTCCCCTGGGGGGGATCGGTGAAAAACTGTTTTTT.